Below, 14 T cell receptor beta chains from the same sample are listed, as sequenced in a study of shared clonotypes between healthy human individuals. Repertoires were generated with immunoSEQ multiplex PCR, while TCRdb's copy carries only in-frame clones and drops some. The sample carries around 2.5 million clones, approximately 93% recorded once. What was sequenced was naive CD4+ T cells from PBMCs. Indicated subset: CD45RA+ positively selected. Receptors were obtained from a man younger than 35 in good health. Some clones in this sample may be carry-over from other donors' samples.

This clone was seen once. This specimen includes other DNA sequences encoding the same CDR3. The rearrangement links TRBV7-9 to TRBJ1-5; tentatively, D is TRBD1 (6 bases). This CDR3 comprises 14 residues. Trimming pared 4 bases from V and 1 base from J, leaving 8 bases between. Germline CDR1 is SEHNR and CDR2 is FQNEAQ (reference sequence). This chain's CDR3 is CASSSQGSNQPQHF. DNA of the CDR3: TGTGCCAGCAGCTCTCAGGGGAGCAATCAGCCCCAGCATTTT.

This chain joins TRBV9 and TRBJ1-1; possibly TRBD1 for D (6 bases). The CDR3 spans 14 residues. From germline, CDR1 is SGDLS and CDR2 YYNGEE. V dropped 0 bases and J dropped 10 bases, with 16 bases sitting between them. Here the CDR3 DNA reads TGTGCCAGCAGCGTAGGCAGGGGCCCTGTCGGAGCTTTCTTT. Its translation is CASSVGRGPVGAFF.

J is TRBJ2-1 and V is TRBV9, with TRBD2 as a possible D gene (5 bases). Per the germline V gene, CDR1 is SGDLS and CDR2 is YYNGEE. V lost 4 bases and J lost 7, with 12 bases in between. The CDR3 sequence is 13 residues long. The CDR3 coding sequence is TGTGCCAGCAGCCTGGACTCCCGGAATGAGCAGTTCTTC. Translating gives CASSLDSRNEQFF.

The chain couples TRBV5-1 to TRBJ1-3, with D unresolved. V was pared by 5 bases and J by 4 bases, with 13 bases between. Germline CDR1 SGHRS, CDR2 YFSETQ. CDR3 size: 14 residues. CDR3 nucleotides: TGCGCCAGCAGTGAAGAGGCGATGGGAAACACCATATATTTT. This codes for CASSEEAMGNTIYF.

The chain carries TRBV28 and TRBJ2-7, with D maybe TRBD2 (6 bases). Trimming shortened V by 5 bases and J by 6 bases, and 14 bases separated the two germline ends. The V gene's germline CDR1 is MDHEN and CDR2 SYDVKM. The CDR3 runs to 13 residues. The DNA for the CDR3 is TGTGCCAGCAGTAGGCGGGGAGGACTCGAGCAGTACTTC. Translated: CASSRRGGLEQYF.

CDR3 sequence (DNA): TGTGCCAGCAGTTTATTGGATACGCAGTATTTT. Amino acids: CASSLLDTQYF. The rearrangement links TRBV28 to TRBJ2-3; D call uncertain. The CDR3 length is 11 residues. CDR1 MDHEN and CDR2 SYDVKM come from the germline V gene. The V gene lost 1 base and the J gene lost 6 bases, with 2 bases spanning the gap.

The chain employs TRBV7-3 and TRBJ2-7, with D perhaps TRBD1 or TRBD2 (6 bases each). Trimming cost V 5 bases and J 8 bases, with 16 bases left between them. This CDR3 is built from 13 residues. Germline CDR1 and CDR2: SGHTA and FQGTGA. The CDR3 reads CASSPDRGGKQYF. The CDR3 DNA reads TGTGCCAGCAGCCCGGACCGAGGGGGGAAGCAGTACTTC. The whole variable domain, remainder taken from reference TRBV7-3 and TRBJ2-7, is GAGVSQTPSNKVTEKGKYVELRCDPISGHTALYWYRQSLGQGPEFLIYFQGTGAADDSGLPNDRFFAVRPEGSVSTLKIQRTERGDSAVYLCASSPDRGGKQYFGPGTRLTVT.

This chain links TRBV5-1 with TRBJ1-1, with unresolved D. Germline V CDR1 and CDR2: SGHRS, YFSETQ. The CDR3 length is 14 residues. V shed 7 bases and J shed 5 bases, with 18 bases lying between them. The CDR3 here is CASFLGGPRTEAFF. The DNA of the CDR3 is TGCGCCAGCTTTCTAGGAGGGCCGAGGACTGAAGCTTTCTTT.

This clone was counted between two and nine times. The chain carries TRBV28 and TRBJ2-3; D might be TRBD2 (5 bases). V was pared by 3 bases and J by 11 bases, with 12 bases between. Germline CDR1 reads MDHEN; CDR2 reads SYDVKM. CDR3 length equals 12 residues. In nucleotides, the CDR3 is TGTGCCAGCAGTTTTTCCGGGGTTGGGCAGTATTTT. Amino acids: CASSFSGVGQYF.

The gene calls are TRBV2 and TRBJ2-7, with D perhaps being TRBD1 or TRBD2 (5 bases each). V lost 2 bases to trimming and J lost 1 base, with 15 bases between them. CDR3 length: 16 amino acids. Germline assignment: CDR1 SNHLY and CDR2 FYNNEI. CDR3 residues: CASSEKGTTLSYEQYF. CDR3 nucleotides: TGTGCCAGCAGTGAAAAGGGGACGACTCTTTCCTACGAGCAGTACTTC.

The chain carries TRBV5-1 and TRBJ2-3; 7 positions agree with TRBD1. V trimming: 2 bases; J trimming: 2 bases; junction bases outside the gene matches: 17. This CDR3 region has 19 residues. Germline CDR1 SGHRS, CDR2 YFSETQ. The chain's CDR3 is CASSLKTGMNRAFTDTQYF. The CDR3 nucleotides read TGCGCCAGCAGCTTAAAGACAGGGATGAATAGGGCCTTCACAGATACGCAGTATTTT.

V usage is TRBV19 and J usage is TRBJ2-2, with TRBD1 matching 9 bases. Germline CDR1 reads LNHDA; CDR2 reads SQIVND (reference sequence). This CDR3 spans 17 amino acids. V dropped 8 bases and J dropped 2; count of bases not matched to a gene: 12. The CDR3 DNA follows: TGTGCCAGTGAATACCGTGGGGACAGGGATAACACCGGGGAGCTGTTTTTT. It is translated as CASEYRGDRDNTGELFF.

This clone was counted once. The chain recombines TRBV15 with TRBJ2-3, with D unclear. From germline, CDR1 is LNHNV and CDR2 YYDKDF (reference sequence). Trimming left V 3 bases short and J 6 bases short, with 7 bases between. The CDR3 is 12 residues long. CDR3 in amino acids: CATSRTRDTQYF. The CDR3 coding sequence is TGTGCCACCAGCAGGACAAGGGATACGCAGTATTTT.

The chain recombines TRBV4-1 with TRBJ2-3; TRBD2 matches 15 bases. J was trimmed by 3 bases and V by 6 bases; bases with no gene match: 13. CDR3 length: 19 amino acids. CDR1 is MGHRA, CDR2 YSYEKL, per germline. CDR3 protein: CASRFRTSGRARGTDTQYF. CDR3 nucleotide sequence: TGCGCCAGCAGGTTTAGGACTAGCGGGAGGGCCAGAGGTACAGATACGCAGTATTTT.